This T cell receptor beta chain comes out of a study of human T cells and chemical hapten exposure. This clonotype was recorded a few times. Its antigen remains unknown. Study results and caveats: It should be noted that donors had alopecia, so their immune response may differ from healthy people's. Correlating positively with patch test score were the PT1 expanded TCR counts.

The CDR3 is made up of 11 amino acids. V was cut by 5 bases and J by 7 bases, with 11 bases left in between. Germline assignment: CDR1 DFQATT and CDR2 SNEGSKA (reference sequence). Time point described: patch test 1, 2 weeks after DPC sensitization. Treatment here: therapeutic diphenylcyclopropenone sensitization with weekly scalp DPC. From whole blood left unfractionated, total RNA was extracted. Individual cDNA molecules each carried unique molecular identifiers attached by the library. TCRdb reprocessed the RACE reads with MiXCR, giving one entry per CDR3 protein. Seen here are about 380,000 distinct CDR3 sequences, about 4.8% observed once, and the top ten hold around 2.3%.

This receptor was identified in a woman between 45 and 65 years old with alopecia areata. Some clones in this sample may be carry-over from other donors' samples. The V call is TRBV20-1, the J call TRBJ1-1; D is unresolved. The material sequenced was whole blood, taken in connection with sensitization to the hapten diphenylcyclopropenone (DPC). The CDR3 bases are TGCAGTGCTGGGTTCGCGGGTGAAGCTTTCTTT. This codes for CSAGFAGEAFF.